Listed here are 32 T cell receptor beta chains from one sample, sequenced in a study of T cells in Graves' hyperthyroidism and ophthalmopathy. TCR beta CDR3 regions were amplified from RNA transcripts. First-round RT-PCR of the TCR CDR3 relied on the HTBI primer set. TCRdb passed the multiplex PCR reads through MiXCR, listing each CDR3 protein once. Of tens of thousands of distinct CDR3 sequences detected, about 50% appear once; the ten largest clones hold 5.5% to 8%. The sequenced sample was blood. Receptor source: a woman in her 50s with Graves' hyperthyroidism that later progressed to Graves' ophthalmopathy.

This chain links TRBV10-2 with TRBJ2-7, with 11 bases identical to TRBD2. This CDR3 region has 20 residues. The germline CDR1 and CDR2 sequences are WSHSY and SAAADI. Trimming removed 6 bases from V and 4 bases from J; junction bases left unmatched: 23. The CDR3 region has the DNA TGCGCCAGCAGCTTTACCCCGGGGGCTAGCGGGAGGAAAATCCTGTACGAGCAGTACTTC. This gives the protein CASSFTPGASGRKILYEQYF.

Note on this clonotype: Lacking the conserved final phenylalanine or tryptophan, this CDR3 likely reflects a read error. The CDR3 loop reads CASSPGLSSYEQYS. The CDR3 region has the DNA TGCGCCAGCAGCCCCGGACTCAGCTCCTACGAGCAGTACTCC. The V call is TRBV4-3, the J call TRBJ2-7; a possible D gene is TRBD2 (5 bases). The CDR3 has 14 residues. Germline values: CDR1 LGHNA, CDR2 YSLEER. Trimming removed 4 bases from V and 0 bases from J, with 10 bases in between.

In this sample, this clonotype turned up many times. J is TRBJ1-1 and V is TRBV10-2; D possibly corresponds to TRBD1 (6 bases). V was cut by 2 bases and J by 0 bases, with 13 bases left in between. The CDR3 is 16 residues long. Germline V gene sequence: CDR1 WSHSY, CDR2 SAAADI. DNA of the CDR3: TGCGCCAGCAGTGAGGGGGGGGGCCTGGTGAACACTGAAGCTTTCTTT. This codes for CASSEGGGLVNTEAFF.

V usage is TRBV3-1 and J usage is TRBJ2-2, with a weak D call TRBD2 (6 bases). CDR1 is LGHDT, CDR2 YNNKEL, per germline (reference sequence). This CDR3 spans 16 amino acids. V gave up 2 bases and J gave up 4 bases, with 14 bases separating them. The CDR3 region is CASSQFSGPATGELFF. The CDR3 nucleotides are TGTGCCAGCAGCCAATTTAGCGGTCCGGCCACCGGGGAGCTGTTTTTT.

About this clonotype itself: In this CDR3 the conserved last residue, phenylalanine or tryptophan, is missing, so a read error is likely. The chain uses TRBV11-3 and TRBJ2-3; the D is unclear. Trimming pared 5 bases from V and 0 bases from J, leaving 9 bases between. The CDR3 is 14 amino acids. CDR1 SGHNT and CDR2 YENEEA come from the germline V gene. In nucleotides, the CDR3 is TGTGCCAGCAGCCCGCGACAAAGCACAGATACGCAGTATTGT. Its translation is CASSPRQSTDTQYC.

In this sample, this clonotype is medium-sized. This chain links TRBV24-1 with TRBJ2-2, with 14 positions matching TRBD2. CDR1 and CDR2 from the germline V gene are KGHDR and SFDVKD. This CDR3 is built from 16 residues. V lost 3 bases to trimming and J lost 5 bases; unmatched junction nucleotides: 1. In DNA form, the CDR3 reads TGTGCCACCAGTGATCGGACTAGCGGGAGGACCGGGGAGCTGTTTTTT. The encoded protein is CATSDRTSGRTGELFF.

This clonotype was counted many times. This sequence joins TRBV12-3 or TRBV12-4 and TRBJ2-5, with D perhaps matching TRBD1 (6 bases). This CDR3 is 15 amino acids long. The V gene lost 6 bases and the J gene lost 5 bases, with 19 bases spanning the gap. The chain's CDR3 is CASSTGSVTRETQYF. DNA for the CDR3: TGTGCCAGCAGCACAGGGTCGGTGACTCGGGAGACCCAGTACTTC.

Relative to its sample, this clonotype is medium-sized. The chain links TRBV15 to TRBJ2-7, with D perhaps TRBD1 (7 bases). Germline CDR1 LNHNV, CDR2 YYDKDF (reference sequence). The length of the CDR3 is 15 residues. V was trimmed by 1 base and J by 2 bases, leaving 12 bases between them. This chain's CDR3 is CATSRGAGTAYEQYF. DNA of the CDR3: TGTGCCACCAGCAGAGGGGCGGGGACAGCCTACGAGCAGTACTTC.

At least ten counts were recorded for this clonotype. V and J are TRBV6-1 and TRBJ2-7; 8 bases agree with TRBD2. The CDR3 consists of 14 residues. The germline CDR1 and CDR2 sequences are MNHNS and SASEGT. The ends lost 2 bases at V and 5 bases at J; junction bases unmatched: 5. The chain's CDR3 is CASSEPGGRHEQYF. The CDR3 DNA follows: TGTGCCAGCAGTGAACCGGGAGGGCGCCACGAGCAGTACTTC.

The chain joins TRBV6-2 or TRBV6-3 to TRBJ2-7; TRBD1 or TRBD2 may be the D gene (6 bases each). Trimming removed 6 bases at V and 4 bases at J, with 16 bases between. The CDR3 runs 14 residues. CDR1 MNHEY and CDR2 SVGEGT come from the germline V gene. CDR3 in DNA: TGTGCCAGCAGCGAGGGGGGCGATGGGTACGAGCAGTACTTC. Amino acid sequence: CASSEGGDGYEQYF.

This chain links TRBV30 with TRBJ2-5; D gene unclear. Germline CDR1 reads GTSNPN; CDR2 reads SVGIG (reference sequence). CDR3 length equals 11 residues. Trimming left V 0 bases short and J 5 bases short, with 4 bases between. The CDR3 loop reads CAWSVMETQYF. In DNA form, the CDR3 reads TGTGCCTGGAGTGTGATGGAGACCCAGTACTTC.

This clonotype was picked up many times. The V call is TRBV5-4, the J call TRBJ2-7; possibly TRBD1 for D (6 bases). Germline V lookup: CDR1 SGHNT, CDR2 YYREEE (reference sequence). Trimming took 4 bases from V and 3 from J, leaving 20 bases between them. CDR3 length: 16 amino acids. The CDR3, as DNA: TGTGCCAGCAGCCCGGGCGGACAGCTTAGCATCTACGAGCAGTACTTC. Translation gives CASSPGGQLSIYEQYF. Looking up the rest from reference TRBV5-4 and TRBJ2-7 gives the full variable domain: ETGVTQSPTHLIKTRGQQVTLRCSSQSGHNTVSWYQQALGQGPQFIFQYYREEENGRGNFPPRFSGLQFPNYSSELNVNALELDDSALYLCASSPGGQLSIYEQYFGPGTRLTVT.

The J gene is TRBJ2-4, the V gene TRBV7-3; 7 bases match TRBD1. The CDR3 consists of 14 residues. Germline V gives CDR1 SGHTA, CDR2 FQGTGA. The J segment lost 1 base and the V segment lost 4 bases, leaving 1 base of the junction unmatched. The CDR3 nucleotides read TGTGCCAGCAGCTCGGACAGGGCCAAAAACATTCAGTACTTC. Translation: CASSSDRAKNIQYF.

This clonotype was counted ten times or more. The J gene is TRBJ2-7, the V gene TRBV6-1; D remains unclear. The CDR3 runs 14 residues. Germline assignment: CDR1 MNHNS and CDR2 SASEGT. Between the trimmed V and J ends, which lost 1 base and 6 bases, there was a span of 13 bases. The CDR3 coding sequence is TGTGCCAGCAGTGAAGAAGAGGTTTGGCGCGAGCAGTACTTC. It yields the protein CASSEEEVWREQYF.

This clonotype was counted at least ten times. The chain recombines TRBV11-3 with TRBJ2-1; 9 bases line up with TRBD2. Germline V gene sequence: CDR1 SGHNT, CDR2 YENEEA. The V gene end was trimmed by 2 bases and the J gene end by 7 bases; junction bases not matched to a gene: 12. The CDR3 is made up of 17 amino acids. The CDR3 DNA sequence: TGTGCCAGCAGCTTAACCGGCTGGCGGGAGGGTGGTAATGAGCAGTTCTTC. Residues: CASSLTGWREGGNEQFF.

This sequence joins TRBV7-9 and TRBJ1-2; D is unclear. The CDR3 runs 13 residues. Germline assignment: CDR1 SEHNR and CDR2 FQNEAQ (reference sequence). Deletions cut 5 bases from V and 1 base from J, with 8 bases between. The CDR3 bases are TGTGCCAGCAGCCTCGACTATAACTATGGCTACACCTTC. Amino acid sequence: CASSLDYNYGYTF.

The count of this clonotype is one. This chain connects TRBV29-1 to TRBJ2-7; perhaps TRBD2 as D (5 bases). V was trimmed by 4 bases and J by 7 bases, leaving 17 bases between them. This CDR3 has 13 residues. The germline gives CDR1 SQVTM, CDR2 ANQGSEA. The chain's CDR3 is CSVVRTSSTEQYF. As DNA, the CDR3 is TGCAGCGTTGTTAGAACTAGTTCGACGGAGCAGTACTTC.

This clonotype was found many times. V and J are TRBV11-2 and TRBJ1-1, with D possibly being TRBD1 (6 bases). The germline gives CDR1 SGHAT, CDR2 FQNNGV. This CDR3 is 14 amino acids long. V lost 3 bases to trimming and J lost 0 bases, with 8 bases between them. The chain's CDR3 is CASSFGGVNTEAFF. The CDR3 coding sequence is TGTGCCAGCAGCTTTGGGGGCGTGAACACTGAAGCTTTCTTT.

The chain links TRBV2 to TRBJ2-7; D is ambiguous. Germline V CDR1 and CDR2: SNHLY, FYNNEI. CDR3 size: 13 residues. For the CDR3, the DNA is TGTGCGATCAGCCCGGTAACCTCCTACGAGCAGTACTTC. Protein product: CAISPVTSYEQYF. The variable domain in full, with the rest retrieved from reference TRBV2 and TRBJ2-7, is EPEVTQTPSHQVTQMGQEVILRCVPISNHLYFYWYRQILGQKVEFLVSFYNNEISEKSEIFDDQFSVERPDGSNFTLKIRSTKLEDSAMYFCAISPVTSYEQYFGPGTRLTVT.

With regard to this clonotype: The junction and the germline gene differ at one end; a read error may be behind it. This chain uses TRBV7-2 with TRBJ1-4; the D is unclear. The CDR3 is 13 amino acids. The V gene's germline CDR1 is SGHTA and CDR2 FQGNSA. The DNA for the CDR3 is TGTGCCATCAGCCCCTCCGTTGGGCAAAAACTGTTTTTT. It encodes CAISPSVGQKLFF.

V is TRBV20-1 and J is TRBJ2-5; 8 nucleotides agree with TRBD2. Germline V CDR1 and CDR2: DFQATT, SNEGSKA (reference sequence). Losses at the gene ends were 5 bases for V and 4 bases for J; bases not matched to a gene: 3. The CDR3 consists of 12 residues. The CDR3 DNA reads TGCAGTGCTCCGGGAGGGGGAGAGACCCAGTACTTC. Protein sequence: CSAPGGGETQYF.

This clonotype was seen only once. This sequence joins TRBV6-5 and TRBJ2-7; D ambiguous. The germline V gene has CDR1 MNHEY and CDR2 SVGAGI. Trimming pared 7 bases from V and 2 bases from J, leaving 9 bases between. This CDR3 region has 12 residues. This CDR3 reads CASTPLTYEQYF. DNA for the CDR3: TGTGCCAGCACCCCACTCACCTACGAGCAGTACTTC.

Regarding this clonotype: No conserved phenylalanine or tryptophan is present at the end of the CDR3, so a read error is the likely explanation. This chain links TRBV20-1 with TRBJ1-1; a weak D match, TRBD1 (5 bases). From germline, CDR1 is DFQATT and CDR2 SNEGSKA (reference sequence). Trimming removed 5 bases at V and 0 bases at J, with 13 bases between. This CDR3 has 14 amino acids. The CDR3 nucleotides are TGCAGTGCTTTCGGGGACTATATGAACACTGAAGCTTTCTGT. It translates to CSAFGDYMNTEAFC.

This chain uses TRBV20-1 with TRBJ2-7; 7 nucleotides line up with TRBD1. V lost 3 bases to trimming and J lost 6 bases; unmatched junction nucleotides: 11. The CDR3 is made up of 14 amino acids. The germline V gene has CDR1 DFQATT and CDR2 SNEGSKA (reference sequence). The CDR3: CSARAGTAGREQYF. The DNA of the CDR3 is TGCAGTGCTAGGGCCGGGACAGCCGGGCGCGAGCAGTACTTC.

This clonotype occurred many times. This chain connects TRBV7-4 to TRBJ1-3; 9 bases line up with TRBD1. V was pared by 3 bases and J by 8 bases, with 11 bases of the junction left unmatched. The CDR3 totals 16 residues. Germline V gene data show CDR1 as SGHVT and CDR2 as SQSDAQ. This CDR3 reads CASSFRGTGFGYTIYF. CDR3 bases: TGTGCCAGCAGCTTTCGGGGGACAGGGTTTGGTTACACCATATATTTT.

This clonotype has a count of ten or more. V is TRBV18 and J is TRBJ2-7, with 14 nucleotides matching TRBD2. The CDR3 length is 15 residues. Per the germline V gene, CDR1 is KGHSH and CDR2 is LQKENI. The V and J ends lost 2 bases and 3 bases, in that order; junction bases with no gene match: 0. The CDR3 spells CASSPGTSGSYEQYF. CDR3 sequence (DNA): TGTGCCAGCTCACCAGGGACTAGCGGGAGCTACGAGCAGTACTTC.

This clonotype was seen a single time. The chain combines TRBV9 with TRBJ1-1; D possibly corresponds to TRBD1 (6 bases). Germline V CDR1 and CDR2: SGDLS, YYNGEE. The V gene lost 4 bases and the J gene lost 0 bases, with 16 bases spanning the gap. This CDR3 comprises 16 residues. This CDR3 is CASSPRTALLNTEAFF. The CDR3 coding sequence is TGTGCCAGCAGCCCCAGGACAGCACTATTGAACACTGAAGCTTTCTTT.

Many counts were recorded for this clonotype. The gene calls are TRBV19 and TRBJ2-2, with 11 bases aligning to TRBD2. The CDR3 loop spans 14 amino acids. V lost 11 bases and J lost 6; bases outside the gene matches: 8. The V gene's germline CDR1 is LNHDA and CDR2 SQIVND (reference sequence). The CDR3 sequence is CAGNSGRDSGELFF. The CDR3 nucleotides read TGTGCCGGAAATAGCGGGAGGGATTCCGGGGAGCTGTTTTTT.

This clonotype was seen repeatedly, ten times or more. In DNA form, the CDR3 reads TGTGCCAGCAGCTTGCCGCGCGGGGGGATACACGGGGAGCTGTTTTTT. This sequence encodes CASSLPRGGIHGELFF. J is TRBJ2-2 and V is TRBV5-8; 8 positions match TRBD2. V gave up 1 base and J gave up 7 bases; unmatched junction bases: 9. The CDR3 consists of 16 residues. The germline V gene encodes CDR1 SGHTS and CDR2 YDEGEE.

Notes on this clonotype: This may be a read error, as it is one base from a much larger clone. This chain uses TRBV3-1 with TRBJ1-5, with unresolved D. The germline V gene has CDR1 LGHDT and CDR2 YNNKEL (reference sequence). CDR3 length equals 15 residues. This CDR3 reads CGSSQNTLFGQPQHF. As DNA, the CDR3 is TGTGGCAGCAGCCAAAACACGCTTTTTGGTCAGCCCCAGCATTTT. The entire variable domain, with the rest obtained from reference TRBV3-1 and TRBJ1-5, is as follows: DTAVSQTPKYLVTQMGNDKSIKCEQNLGHDTMYWYKQDSKKFLKIMFSYNNKELIINETVPNRFSPKSPDKAHLNLHINSLELGDSAVYFCGSSQNTLFGQPQHFGDGTRLSIL.

The V gene is TRBV29-1, the J gene TRBJ2-1, with TRBD2 identical over 8 bases. Germline loops: CDR1 SQVTM, CDR2 ANQGSEA. The CDR3 sequence is 11 residues long. CDR3 loop: CSGRGGDEQFF. The CDR3 DNA reads as TGCAGTGGCCGGGGGGGGGATGAGCAGTTCTTC.

The V gene is TRBV12-3 or TRBV12-4, the J gene TRBJ1-2, with D perhaps matching TRBD1 (6 bases). Between the trimmed V and J ends, which lost 6 bases and 8 bases, there was a span of 16 bases. The CDR3 spans 13 residues. CDR3 residues: CASSIFRGQGYTF. The CDR3 nucleotides are TGTGCCAGCAGCATCTTCCGGGGGCAAGGCTACACCTTC.